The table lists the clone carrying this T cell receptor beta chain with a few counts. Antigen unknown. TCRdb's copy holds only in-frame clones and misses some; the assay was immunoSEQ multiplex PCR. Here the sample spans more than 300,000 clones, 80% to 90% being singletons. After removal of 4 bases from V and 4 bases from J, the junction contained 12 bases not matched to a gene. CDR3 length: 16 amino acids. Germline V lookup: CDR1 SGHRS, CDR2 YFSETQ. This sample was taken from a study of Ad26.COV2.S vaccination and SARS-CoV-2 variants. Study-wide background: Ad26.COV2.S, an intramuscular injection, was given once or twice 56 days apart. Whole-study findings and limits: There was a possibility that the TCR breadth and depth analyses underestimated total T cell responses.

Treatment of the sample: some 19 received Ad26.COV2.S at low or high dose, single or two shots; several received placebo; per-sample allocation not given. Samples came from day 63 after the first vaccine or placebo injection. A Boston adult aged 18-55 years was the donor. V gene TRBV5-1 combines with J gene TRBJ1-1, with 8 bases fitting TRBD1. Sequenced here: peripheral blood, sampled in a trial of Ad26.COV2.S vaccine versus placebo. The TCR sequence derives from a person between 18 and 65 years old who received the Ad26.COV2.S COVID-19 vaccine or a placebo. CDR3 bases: TGCGCCAGCAGCCCGACCCCCGGACAGGGTCTCACTGAAGCTTTCTTT. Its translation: CASSPTPGQGLTEAFF. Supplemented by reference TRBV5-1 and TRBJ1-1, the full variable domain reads KAGVTQTPRYLIKTRGQQVTLSCSPISGHRSVSWYQQTPGQGLQFLFEYFSETQRNKGNFPGRFSGRQFSNSRSEMNVSTLELGDSALYLCASSPTPGQGLTEAFFGQGTRLTVV.